The 13 T cell receptor beta chains in this list originate from one sample, sequenced in a study of T cells in Graves' hyperthyroidism and ophthalmopathy. The CDR3 regions of TCR beta were amplified from RNA transcripts. HTBI primers drove first-round RT-PCR of the TCR CDR3. One entry per CDR3 protein results from TCRdb running MiXCR on the multiplex PCR reads. The data hold some 500,000 distinct CDR3 sequences, with roughly an eighth observed a single time. The sample comprised blood. The source is a woman younger than 30 with Graves' hyperthyroidism.

This clonotype has at least ten counts. The chain combines TRBV30 with TRBJ2-3; D gene unclear. The CDR3 contains 14 residues. Germline-derived CDR1 and CDR2 are GTSNPN and SVGIG (reference sequence). Trimming removed 0 bases at V and 3 bases at J, with 10 bases between. CDR3 region: CAWSVGISTDTQYF. The CDR3 DNA reads as TGTGCCTGGAGTGTAGGTATTTCAACAGATACGCAGTATTTT.

J is TRBJ2-2 and V is TRBV4-1; 7 bases map to TRBD2. The CDR3 loop spans 15 amino acids. The V gene end was trimmed by 3 bases and the J gene end by 3 bases; junction bases not matched to a gene: 4. Germline V CDR1 and CDR2: MGHRA, YSYEKL. CDR3 residues: CASSQLAGYTGELFF. CDR3 DNA sequence: TGCGCCAGCAGCCAGTTAGCGGGTTACACCGGGGAGCTGTTTTTT.

This clonotype was observed at least ten times. The rearrangement joins TRBV20-1 to TRBJ2-3, with 15 bases that match TRBD2. CDR3 length: 18 residues. V was clipped by 6 bases and J by 3 bases; unmatched bases: 13. Germline V gives CDR1 DFQATT, CDR2 SNEGSKA (reference sequence). The CDR3 nucleotides are TGCAGTGCCCCCCGGACTAGCGGGAGGGATGTTAATACAGATACGCAGTATTTT. Translation: CSAPRTSGRDVNTDTQYF.

This chain links TRBV19 with TRBJ1-2; D unclear. The CDR3 is 13 amino acids. The germline V gene encodes CDR1 LNHDA and CDR2 SQIVND (reference sequence). V lost 7 bases and J 4 bases, leaving 13 bases between the germline ends. CDR3 region: CASTPAPGYGYTF. Written as DNA, the CDR3 is TGTGCCAGTACCCCGGCCCCGGGCTATGGCTACACCTTC.

This clonotype has a handful of counts. The chain combines TRBV29-1 with TRBJ1-2, with D perhaps matching TRBD1 (5 bases). Germline CDR1 is SQVTM and CDR2 is ANQGSEA. This CDR3 contains 10 residues. V lost 4 bases, J lost 8 bases, and 8 bases lay in between. The CDR3 DNA sequence: TGCAGCGTTGGGGACTTCGGCTACACCTTC. Translation gives CSVGDFGYTF.

In its sample, this clonotype was seen many times. V is TRBV24-1 and J is TRBJ2-7; weak D call: TRBD1 (6 bases). With 7 bases removed from V and 3 bases from J, the gap between germline ends came to 9 bases. This CDR3 has 12 residues. Germline V gene data show CDR1 as KGHDR and CDR2 as SFDVKD. For the CDR3, the DNA is TGTGCCACCAGGTCGGACAGCTACGAGCAGTACGTC. Translation gives CATRSDSYEQYV.

This chain uses TRBV6-1 with TRBJ2-7; no reliable D call. V lost 3 bases, J lost 5 bases, and 5 bases lay in between. From germline, CDR1 is MNHNS and CDR2 SASEGT. The CDR3 sequence is 11 residues long. The CDR3 is CASSEWDEQYV. In DNA form, the CDR3 reads TGTGCCAGCAGTGAGTGGGACGAGCAGTACGTC.

There are many counts of this clonotype. The V call is TRBV30, the J call TRBJ1-3; D may be TRBD1 (6 bases). This CDR3 is 14 amino acids long. V was cut by 2 bases and J by 4 bases, with 12 bases left in between. CDR1 is GTSNPN and CDR2 is SVGIG in the germline V gene (reference sequence). CDR3 DNA sequence: TGTGCCTGGAGTTCCCCAGGGACAGGAAACACCATATATTTT. It encodes CAWSSPGTGNTIYF.

As regards this clonotype: This sequence may be a read error, since a much larger clone differs from it by one base. J is TRBJ1-6 and V is TRBV12-5, with TRBD1 matching 10 bases. Germline lookup yields CDR1 LGHNT and CDR2 FRNRAP. The J segment lost 10 bases and the V segment lost 7 bases, leaving 10 bases of the junction unmatched. This CDR3 has 15 amino acids. In nucleotides, the CDR3 is TGTGCTAGTGCTAACGGACAGGGGGTGAGATCACCCCTCCACTTT. Translating gives CASANGQGVRSPLHF.

The sample holds many counts of this clonotype. The chain links TRBV11-3 to TRBJ1-1; D not certain. Germline V gene lookup returns CDR1 SGHNT and CDR2 YENEEA. The V end was cut by 5 bases, the J end by 2 bases, with 15 bases between. CDR3 length equals 15 residues. The CDR3: CASSPRTELNTEAFF. The DNA for the CDR3 is TGTGCCAGCAGCCCCCGGACGGAACTAAACACTGAAGCTTTCTTT.

This clonotype was observed many times. The rearrangement links TRBV3-1 to TRBJ1-1, with 7 bases matching TRBD1. With 10 bases clipped from V and 6 bases from J, the junction kept 14 bases outside the gene matches. The CDR3 is made up of 14 amino acids. From germline, CDR1 is LGHDT and CDR2 YNNKEL (reference sequence). CDR3 amino acids: CAITTHRDRSEAFF. The CDR3 DNA reads as TGTGCCATCACCACGCACCGGGACAGATCTGAAGCTTTCTTT.

This clonotype came up many times. This chain uses TRBV6-1 with TRBJ2-1; the D call may be TRBD1 or TRBD2 (5 bases each). The CDR3 consists of 11 residues. V lost 6 bases and J 9 bases, leaving 9 bases between the germline ends. Germline V gene data show CDR1 as MNHNS and CDR2 as SASEGT. CDR3 nucleotides: TGTGCCAGCAGCGGGACGATTGAGCAGTTCTTC. This encodes CASSGTIEQFF.

This clonotype was observed many times. The gene calls are TRBV7-8 and TRBJ2-5; D is unresolved. This CDR3 region has 17 residues. Trimming pared 5 bases from V and 1 base from J, leaving 20 bases between. Germline lookup yields CDR1 SGHVS and CDR2 FQNEAQ. CDR3 coding DNA: TGTGCCAGCAGCCTACTTTCGCCATTCGGAGCCCAAGAGACCCAGTACTTC. Translation gives CASSLLSPFGAQETQYF.